The 5 T cell receptor beta chains below come from one sample, sequenced in a study of blood T cell repertoires in COVID-19. Some clones are missing from TCRdb's copy, which holds only in-frame ones; the method was immunoSEQ multiplex PCR. Here the sample spans roughly 130,000 clones, 70% to 85% being singletons. Material for sequencing was peripheral blood. These receptors were taken from a woman aged 45-60 years with acute or convalescent COVID-19.

The gene calls are TRBV27 and TRBJ1-3; perhaps TRBD1 as D (6 bases). Germline V gene sequence: CDR1 MNHEY, CDR2 SMNVEV (reference sequence). There are 14 residues in the CDR3. The V end was cut by 5 bases, the J end by 4 bases, with 12 bases between. The CDR3 sequence is CASSLTGYGNTIYF. Here the CDR3 DNA reads TGTGCCAGCAGTCTTACAGGGTACGGAAACACCATATATTTT.

The rearrangement links TRBV28 to TRBJ1-3, with D tentatively TRBD1 (6 bases). The CDR3 extends over 15 amino acids. V gave up 6 bases and J gave up 5 bases, with 17 bases separating them. CDR1 MDHEN and CDR2 SYDVKM come from the germline V gene. CDR3 bases: TGTGCCAGCAGCTACCGCCCGGGACAACGAAACACCATATATTTT. Protein: CASSYRPGQRNTIYF.

This sequence joins TRBV6-6 and TRBJ1-5; 8 bases match TRBD1. CDR3 length equals 14 residues. Germline CDR1 reads MNHNY; CDR2 reads SVGAGI (reference sequence). The V and J ends lost 9 bases and 2 bases, in that order; junction bases with no gene match: 6. The CDR3 coding sequence is TGTGCCAGTGACCCGGGACAGGGCAATCAGCCCCAGCATTTT. The encoded protein is CASDPGQGNQPQHF.

The chain couples TRBV19 to TRBJ2-1; a weak D match, TRBD2 (6 bases). Trimming removed 5 bases at V and 0 bases at J, with 8 bases between. There are 14 residues in the CDR3. Germline values: CDR1 LNHDA, CDR2 SQIVND (reference sequence). Here the CDR3 reads CASSGGGSYNEQFF. In DNA, the CDR3 is TGTGCCAGTAGTGGGGGAGGCTCCTACAATGAGCAGTTCTTC.

This clone has more than one count but fewer than ten. J is TRBJ1-5 and V is TRBV19; possibly TRBD1 for D (6 bases). Germline loops: CDR1 LNHDA, CDR2 SQIVND (reference sequence). This CDR3 is 13 amino acids long. The V end was cut by 7 bases, the J end by 3 bases, with 10 bases between. The CDR3, as DNA: TGTGCCAGTACCCGGGACATCAATCAGCCCCAGCATTTT. Protein: CASTRDINQPQHF. The whole variable domain, remainder taken from reference TRBV19 and TRBJ1-5, is DGGITQSPKYLFRKEGQNVTLSCEQNLNHDAMYWYRQDPGQGLRLIYYSQIVNDFQKGDIAEGYSVSREKKESFPLTVTSAQKNPTAFYLCASTRDINQPQHFGDGTRLSIL.